What follows are 32 T cell receptor beta chains derived from one specimen sequenced in a study of tumor-infiltrating lymphocytes in primary liver carcinoma. The source of the blood RNA was unsorted whole blood, and germline DNA was extracted as well. The authors made TCR beta cDNA from about 500 ng total RNA with a constant-region primer. A slightly modified ARM-PCR protocol with three nested multiplex PCR rounds produced these TCR beta libraries. Investigators reported that the first two PCR rounds, at 10 to 11 cycles each, used TRBV1-TRBV30 forward primers with a C-beta reverse primer. TCRdb processed the multiplex PCR reads anew with MiXCR; each CDR3 protein has one entry. The table lists 250,000 to 400,000 distinct CDR3 sequences, about 62% of them singletons. The sample comprised peripheral blood. The receptors were sampled from a man aged 35 to 55 with primary liver carcinoma and hepatitis B virus infection.

Of note for this clonotype: A junction boundary mismatches the germline segment, possibly from a read error. The chain couples TRBV11-3 to TRBJ2-1; 8 bases align to TRBD1. The CDR3 spans 13 residues. Germline loops: CDR1 SGHNT, CDR2 YENEEA. The CDR3 loop reads CTSTESGGNEHFF. Written as DNA, the CDR3 is TGTACCAGCACCGAGTCAGGGGGCAATGAGCACTTCTTC.

This clonotype was seen a handful of times. The chain employs TRBV30 and TRBJ1-5, with a possible D match to TRBD1 (5 bases). The germline CDR1 and CDR2 sequences are GTSNPN and SVGIG (reference sequence). V dropped 5 bases and J dropped 3 bases, with 14 bases sitting between them. CDR3 length: 14 residues. The CDR3 spells CAWQRVGLNQPQHF. CDR3 nucleotides: TGTGCCTGGCAACGAGTGGGGCTCAATCAGCCCCAGCATTTT.

With regard to this clonotype: This sequence may be a read error, since a much larger clone differs from it by one base. The genes are TRBV4-3 and TRBJ1-4; 10 bases line up with TRBD1. CDR1 and CDR2 (germline): LGHNA, YSLEER. The CDR3 runs 15 residues. V trimming: 4 bases; J trimming: 10 bases; junction bases outside the gene matches: 9. CDR3 sequence (DNA): TGCGCCAGCAGCCTAAGAGGGACAGGGGATGTAAAACTGTTTTTT. The encoded protein is CASSLRGTGDVKLFF.

With regard to this clonotype: Sequence at one end of the junction differs from germline and may be a read error. This chain joins TRBV5-1 and TRBJ2-5; 9 nucleotides line up with TRBD1. From germline, CDR1 is SGHRS and CDR2 YFSETQ. The CDR3 runs to 13 residues. The CDR3 here is CAGSLEGQGTQYF. In DNA form, the CDR3 reads TGCGCCGGCAGCTTGGAGGGACAGGGAACCCAGTACTTC. Looking up the rest from reference TRBV5-1 and TRBJ2-5 gives the full variable domain: KAGVTQTPRYLIKTRGQQVTLSCSPISGHRSVSWYQQTPGQGLQFLFEYFSETQRNKGNFPGRFSGRQFSNSRSEMNVSTLELGDSALYLCAGSLEGQGTQYFGPGTRLLVL.

This clonotype was seen just once. Given a much more abundant clone one base away, this may be a read error. V gene TRBV12-3 or TRBV12-4 combines with J gene TRBJ2-1; D is undetermined. V was pared by 5 bases and J by 0 bases, with 11 bases between. The CDR3 has 15 residues. CDR3 sequence reads: CASSVDVASYNEQFF. The CDR3 DNA sequence: TGTGCCAGCAGTGTGGATGTAGCCTCCTACAATGAGCAGTTCTTC.

This clonotype was picked up many times. The chain has TRBV6-5 and TRBJ1-1; no clear D. CDR3 size: 13 residues. V lost 5 bases and J 8 bases, leaving 15 bases between the germline ends. The germline V gene encodes CDR1 MNHEY and CDR2 SVGAGI. The CDR3: CASSGVGRAEAFF. Here the CDR3 DNA reads TGTGCCAGCAGTGGAGTGGGCCGGGCCGAAGCTTTCTTT.

About this clonotype itself: A junction boundary mismatches the germline segment, possibly from a read error. V and J are TRBV19 and TRBJ2-5; TRBD2 is a possible D gene (5 bases). The length of the CDR3 is 15 residues. Per the germline V gene, CDR1 is LNHDA and CDR2 is SQIVND (reference sequence). CDR3 bases: TGTGTCAGTAGTATTACGGCGGCAGTAAGGGAGACACAGTACTTC. Translated: CVSSITAAVRETQYF. The complete variable domain, with remaining parts taken from reference TRBV19 and TRBJ2-5, reads DGGITQSPKYLFRKEGQNVTLSCEQNLNHDAMYWYRQDPGQGLRLIYYSQIVNDFQKGDIAEGYSVSREKKESFPLTVTSAQKNPTAFYLCVSSITAAVRETQYFGPGTRLLVL.

On this clonotype itself: Here the CDR3 omits its conserved ending phenylalanine or tryptophan, so a read error is the likely source. This chain connects TRBV12-3 or TRBV12-4 to TRBJ1-1; D is uncertain. The CDR3 is 14 residues long. The CDR3 sequence: CVSSFSSQNTEAFL. Written as DNA, the CDR3 is TGTGTCAGCAGTTTCTCGAGCCAGAACACTGAAGCTTTCCTT.

The table lists this clonotype with a count of one. One base away lies a much larger clone, so this may be a sequencing read error. The V call is TRBV6-2 or TRBV6-3, the J call TRBJ2-1, with D uncertain. The CDR3 has 15 residues. From germline, CDR1 is MNHEY and CDR2 SVGEGT. V lost 6 bases and J 3 bases, leaving 15 bases between the germline ends. The chain's CDR3 is CASSPFLWGYNEQFF. The CDR3, as DNA: TGTGCCAGCAGCCCTTTCTTGTGGGGCTACAATGAGCAGTTCTTC.

This clonotype has ten or more counts. The chain combines TRBV12-3 or TRBV12-4 with TRBJ2-7; D gene ambiguous. V gave up 6 bases and J gave up 6 bases, with 12 bases separating them. The CDR3 has 12 amino acids. This CDR3 is CASSVTVGEQYF. In DNA form, the CDR3 reads TGTGCCAGCAGCGTCACGGTGGGCGAGCAGTACTTC.

To note about this clonotype: With a much larger clone just one base away, this may be a read error. J is TRBJ2-7 and V is TRBV11-2; maybe TRBD2 (6 bases). Trimming took off 5 bases at V and 8 bases at J, with 16 bases between the two ends. Germline values: CDR1 SGHAT, CDR2 FQNNGV. The CDR3 loop spans 13 amino acids. As DNA, the CDR3 is TGTGCCAGCAGCATGGGCGGGATATACCAGCAGTACTTC. Translated: CASSMGGIYQQYF. Drawing the rest from reference TRBV11-2 and TRBJ2-7, the complete variable domain is EAGVAQSPRYKIIEKRQSVAFWCNPISGHATLYWYQQILGQGPKLLIQFQNNGVVDDSQLPKDRFSAERLKGVDSTLKIQPAKLEDSAVYLCASSMGGIYQQYFGPGTRLTVT.

As regards this clonotype: A read error may explain this, as a much larger clone is one base away. The CDR3 does not close with the conserved phenylalanine or tryptophan, likely indicating a read error. J is TRBJ1-1 and V is TRBV5-5; no clear D. The CDR3 totals 12 residues. Trimming cost V 0 bases and J 10 bases, with 10 bases left between them. Germline V CDR1 and CDR2: SGHKS, YYEKEE (reference sequence). The CDR3 loop is CASSLGADGAFI. CDR3 bases: TGTGCCAGCAGCTTGGGGGCAGATGGAGCTTTCATT.

This chain connects TRBV4-3 to TRBJ1-2, with D possibly TRBD1 on 5 matching bases. The V gene lost 0 bases and the J gene lost 5 bases, with 10 bases spanning the gap. The CDR3 length is 14 residues. Germline V gene data show CDR1 as LGHNA and CDR2 as YSLEER. CDR3 loop: CASSQEGRGYGYTF. CDR3 DNA sequence: TGCGCCAGCAGCCAAGAGGGACGGGGATATGGCTACACCTTC.

This clonotype turned up a few times. A clone one base away is much larger, so this may be a read error. V gene TRBV12-3 or TRBV12-4 combines with J gene TRBJ2-2; D unresolved. The CDR3 has 12 amino acids. The CDR3 region has the DNA TGTGCCAACAGTGGGGACACCGGGGAGCTGTTTTTT. This codes for CANSGDTGELFF.

This chain links TRBV29-1 with TRBJ2-5, with 7 bases lining up with TRBD1. From germline, CDR1 is SQVTM and CDR2 ANQGSEA. The CDR3 consists of 15 residues. Here the CDR3 DNA reads TGCAGAGCTGAAGCGGAGAGGGGGCGAGCAGAGACCCAGTACTTC. It encodes CRAEAERGRAETQYF.

A remark on this clonotype: A much larger clonotype is one base distant, so this may be a read error. The V gene is TRBV12-3 or TRBV12-4, the J gene TRBJ2-5; D may be TRBD1 (6 bases). The CDR3 covers 14 residues. The CDR3 reads CACSPTGTQETQYF. The CDR3 DNA reads as TGTGCCTGCAGTCCTACAGGGACCCAAGAGACCCAGTACTTC.

The rearrangement links TRBV15 to TRBJ2-5; TRBD2 matches at 7 bases. The junction had 5 bases not matched to a gene; V was cut back by 3 bases and J by 1 base. Germline assignment: CDR1 LNHNV and CDR2 YYDKDF (reference sequence). The CDR3 sequence is 15 residues long. The CDR3 loop reads CATSRPSSGQETQYF. The CDR3 DNA follows: TGTGCCACCAGCAGGCCCTCTAGCGGCCAAGAGACCCAGTACTTC. The whole variable domain, remainder taken from reference TRBV15 and TRBJ2-5, is DAMVIQNPRYQVTQFGKPVTLSCSQTLNHNVMYWYQQKSSQAPKLLFHYYDKDFNNEADTPDNFQSRRPNTSFCFLDIRSPGLGDTAMYLCATSRPSSGQETQYFGPGTRLLVL.

This clonotype occurred many times. This chain links TRBV6-6 with TRBJ2-7; 14 bases map to TRBD2. The J segment lost 12 bases and the V segment lost 6 bases, leaving 7 bases of the junction unmatched. The CDR3 is 13 amino acids. Germline V gene sequence: CDR1 MNHNY, CDR2 SVGAGI (reference sequence). CDR3 sequence reads: CASREGLAGGLYF. The CDR3 DNA is TGTGCCAGCAGAGAAGGACTAGCGGGAGGTTTGTACTTC.

On this clonotype itself: With a much larger clone just one base away, this may be a read error. No conserved phenylalanine or tryptophan ends this CDR3, so it is likely a read error. The V call is TRBV10-3, the J call TRBJ2-2, with 12 bases matching TRBD2. Unmatched junction bases numbered 6, after V lost 2 bases and J lost 2 bases. Looked up from germline, CDR1 is ENHRY and CDR2 is SYGVKD. The CDR3 runs 18 residues. The CDR3 DNA follows: TGTGCCATCAGTGAGCCGAGCGGACTAGCGGGAAACACCGGGGAGCTGTTTTCT. Its translation: CAISEPSGLAGNTGELFS.

This chain connects TRBV4-2 to TRBJ2-5; D possibly corresponds to TRBD2 (6 bases). This CDR3 is built from 15 residues. The germline V and J ends were trimmed by 4 bases and 2 bases, with 14 bases remaining between them. Germline V gene lookup returns CDR1 LGHNA and CDR2 YNFKEQ. As DNA, the CDR3 is TGTGCCAGCAGCCCTTCGGGAGTGAAGCAAGAGACCCAGTACTTC. Protein product: CASSPSGVKQETQYF.

The rearrangement links TRBV6-5 to TRBJ2-2, with D maybe TRBD2 (5 bases). In germline, CDR1 is MNHEY, CDR2 SVGAGI. The ends were cut back, 7 bases at V and 9 bases at J, with 15 bases in the middle. The CDR3 is 13 residues long. The CDR3 DNA sequence: TGTGCCAGCAATTTCTTGACGGACTGGGAGCTGTTTTTT. This gives the protein CASNFLTDWELFF.

A remark on this clonotype: One base away lies a much larger clone, so this may be a sequencing read error. This rearrangement joins TRBV10-3 to TRBJ2-1; D is perhaps TRBD1 or TRBD2 (6 bases each). The V gene lost 0 bases and the J gene lost 6 bases, with 15 bases spanning the gap. CDR1 is ENHRY, CDR2 SYGVKD, per germline. The CDR3 is 16 amino acids. CDR3: CAISESPGAHGNEQFF. The CDR3 DNA reads TGTGCCATCAGTGAGTCCCCGGGGGCTCATGGCAATGAGCAGTTCTTC.

In this sample, this clonotype turned up a few times. The chain is built from TRBV28 and TRBJ2-3; tentative D call: TRBD2 (6 bases). V gave up 4 bases and J gave up 4 bases, with 12 bases separating them. This CDR3 region has 14 residues. The germline CDR1 and CDR2 sequences are MDHEN and SYDVKM. DNA for the CDR3: TGTGCCAGCAGTTCGGCGGGAAGCCCAGATACGCAGTATTTT. This gives the protein CASSSAGSPDTQYF.

This clonotype has a handful of counts. V is TRBV5-6 and J is TRBJ2-5; D not certain. The V end lost 3 bases, the J end lost 2 bases, and 14 bases lay between the germline ends. CDR1 is SGHDT, CDR2 YYEEEE, per germline. CDR3 length: 15 residues. CDR3 nucleotides: TGTGCCAGCAGCTCCGTCTTAAGTCCTCAAGAGACCCAGTACTTC. Translated: CASSSVLSPQETQYF.

This clonotype was seen ten or more times. The chain is built from TRBV4-1 and TRBJ2-3; TRBD2 is a possible D gene (5 bases). Germline V gene lookup returns CDR1 MGHRA and CDR2 YSYEKL. The CDR3 is 16 residues long. Trimming stripped 1 base from V and 2 bases from J, with 13 bases between. The CDR3 nucleotides are TGCGCCAGCAGCCAAGGAGCCAGCGGCTACACAGATACGCAGTATTTT. Translated, it gives CASSQGASGYTDTQYF.

A remark on this clonotype: Relative to the germline gene, one junction end is altered; a read error may explain this. The chain links TRBV7-9 to TRBJ2-1, with a possible D match to TRBD2 (5 bases). The CDR3 runs 14 residues. From germline, CDR1 is SEHNR and CDR2 FQNEAQ (reference sequence). The CDR3 loop is CVSSLGGHFNEQFF. In DNA form, the CDR3 reads TGTGTCAGCAGCTTAGGAGGCCACTTCAATGAGCAGTTCTTC.

A note on this clonotype: A much more abundant neighbour one base away suggests this may be a read error. This rearrangement joins TRBV6-5 to TRBJ2-7, with 12 bases lining up with TRBD1. Germline values: CDR1 MNHEY, CDR2 SVGAGI. The CDR3 loop spans 14 amino acids. The CDR3 here is CASRGTGGSYVQYF. As DNA, the CDR3 is TGTGCCAGCAGGGGGACAGGGGGCTCCTACGTGCAGTACTTC.

Note on this clonotype: Being one base from a much bigger clone, this may be a read error. The chain recombines TRBV6-1 with TRBJ2-5; TRBD2 is a possible D gene (6 bases). The germline CDR1 and CDR2 sequences are MNHNS and SASEGT. This CDR3 contains 13 residues. The CDR3 region has the DNA TGTGCCTGCAGTGTTAGCGGTCCAGAGACCCAGTACTTC. It encodes CACSVSGPETQYF.

A remark on this clonotype: At one end, the junction sequence differs from germline, possibly due to a read error. The chain employs TRBV5-8 and TRBJ2-7, with D perhaps matching TRBD1 (6 bases). Germline CDR1 and CDR2: SGHTS and YDEGEE. The CDR3 length is 13 residues. The CDR3 bases are TGTGCCAGCAGCTTACAGGGTTTCTACGAGCGGTACTTC. This codes for CASSLQGFYERYF.

Remarks on this clonotype: A read error may explain this, as a much larger clone is one base away. The chain couples TRBV12-3 or TRBV12-4 to TRBJ2-5, with D unresolved. This CDR3 has 11 residues. CDR3 protein: CASRSQETQNF. The CDR3, as DNA: TGTGCCAGCAGGAGTCAAGAGACCCAGAACTTC.

Details on this clonotype: A much bigger clone sits one base away, suggesting this may be a read error. The rearrangement joins TRBV6-2 or TRBV6-3 to TRBJ2-1; either TRBD1 or TRBD2 may fit D (5 bases each). Germline assignment: CDR1 MNHEY and CDR2 SVGEGT. V lost 5 bases to trimming and J lost 9 bases, with 11 bases between them. The CDR3 loop spans 12 amino acids. The CDR3 here is CASSEGLPEQFF. The CDR3 nucleotides are TGTGCCAGCAGTGAGGGGCTGCCTGAGCAGTTCTTC.

Concerning this clonotype itself: A read error may be the cause here, since a much bigger clone is one base away. The chain couples TRBV12-3 or TRBV12-4 to TRBJ2-1, with D perhaps matching TRBD2 (5 bases). The CDR3 contains 16 residues. The CDR3 DNA reads TGTACCAGCAGTTTTTTGGAAGGACTTTCTTACAATGAGCAGTTCTTC. It is translated as CTSSFLEGLSYNEQFF.